These 32 T cell receptor beta chains came from one sample sequenced in a study of control samples from healthy donors and cancer patients. Assay: immunoSEQ multiplex PCR; the TCRdb copy retains only in-frame clones and omits some. Of about 55,000 clones detected, over 75% appear once; the ten largest clones hold approximately 4%. Material for sequencing was blood. The receptors here all came from a middle-aged man in good health.

This rearrangement joins TRBV5-6 to TRBJ1-2; D may be TRBD1 (6 bases). The CDR3 contains 14 residues. Trimming removed 4 bases from V and 0 bases from J, with 10 bases in between. The germline V gene has CDR1 SGHDT and CDR2 YYEEEE. The CDR3 DNA reads as TGTGCCAGCAGCCCCGACAGGACTAACTATGGCTACACCTTC. Protein product: CASSPDRTNYGYTF. The variable domain in full, completed from reference TRBV5-6 and TRBJ1-2, reads DAGVTQSPTHLIKTRGQQVTLRCSPKSGHDTVSWYQQALGQGPQFIFQYYEEEERQRGNFPDRFSGHQFPNYSSELNVNALLLGDSALYLCASSPDRTNYGYTFGSGTRLTVV.

This clone was seen a single time. This rearrangement joins TRBV4-3 to TRBJ1-6; D possibly corresponds to TRBD1 (6 bases). Trimming cost V 2 bases and J 5 bases, with 10 bases left between them. The CDR3 loop spans 15 amino acids. CDR1 and CDR2 (germline): LGHNA, YSLEER. The CDR3 spells CASSQHRQDNSPLHF. CDR3 nucleotides: TGCGCCAGCAGCCAACATAGACAGGATAATTCACCCCTCCACTTT.

The chain links TRBV7-6 to TRBJ2-1; 9 nucleotides match TRBD1. Germline values: CDR1 SGHVS, CDR2 FNYEAQ. This CDR3 contains 15 residues. V lost 5 bases, J lost 5 bases, and 7 bases stayed unmatched. DNA for the CDR3: TGTGCCAGCAGCGTTCCGGGACAGGGAAACAATGAGCAGTTCTTC. This encodes CASSVPGQGNNEQFF.

V gene TRBV7-6 combines with J gene TRBJ1-1, with TRBD1 as a possible D gene (6 bases). This CDR3 contains 14 residues. Germline CDR1 SGHVS, CDR2 FNYEAQ. V lost 5 bases to trimming and J lost 3 bases, with 13 bases between them. The CDR3 nucleotides are TGTGCCAGCAGCCGCAGGGAGGGGGACACTGAAGCTTTCTTT. Translation: CASSRREGDTEAFF.

The DNA for the CDR3 is TGTGCCAGCAGTCCCACAGTGTCTGGGGCCAACGTCCTGACTTTC. This gives the protein CASSPTVSGANVLTF. This rearrangement joins TRBV2 to TRBJ2-6, with D hard to call. V was cut by 5 bases and J by 1 base, with 9 bases left in between. Germline CDR1 SNHLY, CDR2 FYNNEI. The CDR3 spans 15 residues.

V is TRBV6-1 and J is TRBJ1-3; D is unclear. From germline, CDR1 is MNHNS and CDR2 SASEGT. CDR3 size: 16 residues. V was cut by 1 base and J by 2 bases, with 12 bases left in between. CDR3 amino acids: CASSEDDGRTGNTIYF. The CDR3, as DNA: TGTGCCAGCAGTGAAGATGATGGGAGGACTGGAAACACCATATATTTT.

The chain joins TRBV5-1 to TRBJ1-6; D is unresolved. The CDR3 is 15 amino acids. Between the trimmed V and J ends, which lost 1 base and 5 bases, there was a span of 10 bases. Germline lookup yields CDR1 SGHRS and CDR2 YFSETQ. This chain's CDR3 is CASSLSAENNSPLHF. The DNA of the CDR3 is TGCGCCAGCAGCTTGTCAGCTGAGAATAATTCACCCCTCCACTTT.

This chain joins TRBV7-3 and TRBJ2-3, with no clear D. V dropped 3 bases and J dropped 3 bases, with 4 bases sitting between them. CDR3 size: 12 residues. Germline values: CDR1 SGHTA, CDR2 FQGTGA. The CDR3 coding sequence is TGTGCCAGCAGCTTCGGTACAGATACGCAGTATTTT. Its protein product is CASSFGTDTQYF.

In DNA, the CDR3 is TGTGCCAGCAGTGAGGTCAGGGTCTACGAGCAGTACTTC. Protein sequence: CASSEVRVYEQYF. The rearrangement links TRBV6-4 to TRBJ2-7; D might be TRBD1 (5 bases). The V gene's germline CDR1 is MRHNA and CDR2 SNTAGT. V dropped 3 bases and J dropped 3 bases, with 9 bases sitting between them. The CDR3 covers 13 residues.

V usage is TRBV4-3 and J usage is TRBJ2-1, with TRBD2 matching 9 bases. The junction had 15 bases not matched to a gene; V was cut back by 0 bases and J by 6 bases. This CDR3 has 19 amino acids. Germline CDR1 reads LGHNA; CDR2 reads YSLEER. The CDR3 nucleotides read TGCGCCAGCAGCCAAGATCGGCCCGCCCGGACTAGCGCTACCAATGAGCAGTTCTTC. It is translated as CASSQDRPARTSATNEQFF.

The CDR3 DNA is TGTGCCAGCAGCCCCAGGGGCCGGGAGACCCAGTACTTC. Translated, it gives CASSPRGRETQYF. The genes are TRBV3-1 (or the pseudogene TRBV3-2) and TRBJ2-5; a weak D match, TRBD1 (6 bases). The CDR3 length is 13 residues. Between the trimmed V and J ends, which lost 4 bases and 5 bases, there was a span of 11 bases. Germline CDR1 is LGHDT and CDR2 is YNNKEL (reference sequence).

The V gene is TRBV7-3, the J gene TRBJ2-3, with D perhaps matching TRBD1 or TRBD2 (5 bases each). The V end was cut by 2 bases, the J end by 2 bases, with 11 bases between. Germline assignment: CDR1 SGHTA and CDR2 FQGTGA. The CDR3 is 15 amino acids. Here the CDR3 reads CASSLGGAATDTQYF. For the CDR3, the DNA is TGTGCCAGCAGCTTAGGGGGAGCGGCCACAGATACGCAGTATTTT.

This clone came up once. The chain couples TRBV5-4 to TRBJ1-4; perhaps TRBD1 as D (5 bases). This CDR3 region has 14 residues. Germline CDR1 and CDR2: SGHNT and YYREEE (reference sequence). The V and J ends lost 0 bases and 8 bases respectively, with 11 bases between them. CDR3 DNA: TGTGCCAGCAGCTTGGGTCAGGGTGACGAAAAACTGTTTTTT. Protein sequence: CASSLGQGDEKLFF.

This clone was observed a few times. V and J are TRBV6-4 and TRBJ2-1; 15 bases line up with TRBD2. Germline CDR1 is MRHNA and CDR2 is SNTAGT. The CDR3 is 21 residues long. V shed 4 bases and J 0 bases; nucleotides not matched to a gene: 13. Here the CDR3 reads CASSASIPGLAGGSSYNEQFF. The CDR3 DNA follows: TGTGCCAGCAGTGCCTCTATCCCGGGACTAGCGGGAGGAAGCTCCTACAATGAGCAGTTCTTC.

This clone was found a few times. This chain joins TRBV6-5 and TRBJ2-7; D is possibly TRBD2 (5 bases). This CDR3 region has 13 residues. The germline CDR1 and CDR2 sequences are MNHEY and SVGAGI. Deletions cut 2 bases from V and 7 bases from J, with 12 bases between. The CDR3 here is CASSYATRSEQYF. CDR3 coding DNA: TGTGCCAGCAGTTACGCCACTAGGTCAGAGCAGTACTTC.

The chain employs TRBV3-1 (or the pseudogene TRBV3-2) and TRBJ1-3; no firm D call. The CDR3 loop spans 12 amino acids. From germline, CDR1 is LGHDT and CDR2 YNNKEL (reference sequence). V lost 1 base and J 8 bases, leaving 6 bases between the germline ends. Here the CDR3 DNA reads TGTGCCAGCAGCCAAGCTAAGTACACCATATATTTT. Protein: CASSQAKYTIYF.

The CDR3 loop reads CASSSGTGGRETQYF. CDR3 DNA: TGTGCCAGCAGTTCCGGGACAGGGGGCAGAGAGACCCAGTACTTC. The V gene is TRBV27, the J gene TRBJ2-5; 12 nucleotides align to TRBD1. CDR1 MNHEY and CDR2 SMNVEV come from the germline V gene (reference sequence). J lost 4 bases, V lost 4 bases, and 4 bases had no gene match. CDR3 length: 15 residues.

This CDR3 is CASSLGLAGGQGNEQFF. In nucleotides, the CDR3 is TGCGCCAGCAGCTTGGGGCTAGCGGGAGGCCAGGGTAATGAGCAGTTCTTC. The chain carries TRBV5-1 and TRBJ2-1; 11 nucleotides align to TRBD2. Looked up from germline, CDR1 is SGHRS and CDR2 is YFSETQ. This CDR3 has 17 amino acids. V was clipped by 0 bases and J by 7 bases; unmatched bases: 9.

The chain has TRBV24-1 and TRBJ1-5; no clear D. The CDR3 has 15 residues. Trimming took off 4 bases at V and 7 bases at J, with 16 bases between the two ends. Per germline, CDR1 KGHDR and CDR2 SFDVKD. The CDR3 DNA is TGTGCCACCAGTGACCCCGGTGAGGCGGGGCAGCCCCAGCATTTT. It is translated as CATSDPGEAGQPQHF.

The chain uses TRBV24-1 and TRBJ2-1; 12 bases map to TRBD2. Germline V lookup: CDR1 KGHDR, CDR2 SFDVKD. This CDR3 is built from 17 residues. The V gene end was trimmed by 5 bases and the J gene end by 4 bases; junction bases not matched to a gene: 8. CDR3 amino acids: CATSAPRTSGAYNEQFF. CDR3 sequence (DNA): TGTGCCACCAGTGCCCCCCGGACTAGCGGGGCGTACAATGAGCAGTTCTTC.

The chain is built from TRBV30 and TRBJ2-1, with D possibly matching TRBD2 (5 bases). V dropped 0 bases and J dropped 0 bases, with 18 bases sitting between them. Germline V gene lookup returns CDR1 GTSNPN and CDR2 SVGIG (reference sequence). The CDR3 is made up of 18 amino acids. The CDR3 DNA reads as TGTGCCTGGAGTGTTGATATGTTTGGGGAGAGCTCCTACAATGAGCAGTTCTTC. Protein: CAWSVDMFGESSYNEQFF.

This chain uses TRBV7-3 with TRBJ2-3; D ambiguous. The V and J ends lost 5 bases and 5 bases respectively, with 11 bases between them. The CDR3 length is 13 residues. Germline V gene sequence: CDR1 SGHTA, CDR2 FQGTGA. The CDR3 spells CASSALPEDTQYF. Here the CDR3 DNA reads TGTGCCAGCAGCGCTCTTCCCGAAGATACGCAGTATTTT.

This clone was counted a single time. The chain links TRBV5-6 to TRBJ2-3; D is uncertain. The CDR3 contains 15 residues. Per germline, CDR1 SGHDT and CDR2 YYEEEE. V was shortened by 7 bases and J by 0 bases, with 15 bases between the two germline ends. The CDR3 bases are TGTGCCAGCCGCCCTAGTCCCTCTAGCACAGATACGCAGTATTTT. Protein product: CASRPSPSSTDTQYF.

The V call is TRBV6-2 or TRBV6-3, the J call TRBJ2-7, with D possibly matching TRBD1 (6 bases). This CDR3 has 15 amino acids. V shed 5 bases and J shed 5 bases, with 19 bases lying between them. Per the germline V gene, CDR1 is MNHEY and CDR2 is SVGEGT. The CDR3 nucleotides are TGTGCCAGCAGTGTGGCCGGTGGGGGCTGGGACGAGCAGTACTTC. Translated, it gives CASSVAGGGWDEQYF.

The chain combines TRBV7-6 with TRBJ2-6, with TRBD1 identical over 8 bases. With 5 bases clipped from V and 0 bases from J, the junction kept 6 bases outside the gene matches. CDR3 length: 17 amino acids. CDR1 and CDR2 (germline): SGHVS, FNYEAQ. The CDR3 nucleotides are TGTGCCAGCAGCCGGACAGGGACGAGCTCTGGGGCCAACGTCCTGACTTTC. Protein product: CASSRTGTSSGANVLTF. Looking up the rest from reference TRBV7-6 and TRBJ2-6 gives the full variable domain: GAGVSQSPRYKVTKRGQDVALRCDPISGHVSLYWYRQALGQGPEFLTYFNYEAQQDKSGLPNDRFSAERPEGSISTLTIQRTEQRDSAMYRCASSRTGTSSGANVLTFGAGSRLTVL.

This clone was counted once. The chain is built from TRBV27 and TRBJ1-5; no definite D call. Germline V gene sequence: CDR1 MNHEY, CDR2 SMNVEV (reference sequence). The CDR3 is 15 amino acids. V was trimmed by 3 bases and J by 0 bases, leaving 9 bases between them. CDR3 sequence reads: CASSFSPDSNQPQHF. DNA for the CDR3: TGTGCCAGCAGTTTTTCACCGGATAGCAATCAGCCCCAGCATTTT.

The V call is TRBV10-2, the J call TRBJ2-7; TRBD2 matches 13 bases. Trimming at V came to 6 bases and at J to 2 bases, leaving 16 bases not matched to a gene. The CDR3 length is 19 residues. The germline V gene has CDR1 WSHSY and CDR2 SAAADI. The CDR3 DNA sequence: TGCGCCAGCAGGGCACACGGGGGGACTAGCGGGAACGCCGCCTACGAGCAGTACTTC. Amino acids: CASRAHGGTSGNAAYEQYF.

The chain recombines TRBV5-6 with TRBJ2-4; D possibly corresponds to TRBD1 (5 bases). The CDR3 has 15 amino acids. V was trimmed by 5 bases and J by 0 bases, leaving 12 bases between them. The germline gives CDR1 SGHDT, CDR2 YYEEEE. The CDR3: CASSSTDKAKNIQYF. In nucleotides, the CDR3 is TGTGCCAGCAGTTCGACAGATAAAGCCAAAAACATTCAGTACTTC.

CDR3 DNA: TGTGCCACCAGTGACGACCTCTGGACTAGCGAGAGCTCCTACAATGAGCAGTTCTTC. Amino acids: CATSDDLWTSESSYNEQFF. J is TRBJ2-1 and V is TRBV24-1; 9 positions agree with TRBD2. The V and J ends lost 4 bases and 0 bases, in that order; junction bases with no gene match: 12. The CDR3 consists of 19 residues. Per the germline V gene, CDR1 is KGHDR and CDR2 is SFDVKD.

This rearrangement joins TRBV19 to TRBJ2-3; TRBD2 is a possible D gene (6 bases). There are 17 residues in the CDR3. The V and J ends lost 5 bases and 2 bases respectively, with 20 bases between them. The V gene's germline CDR1 is LNHDA and CDR2 SQIVND (reference sequence). The CDR3 region is CASSRTPSSVYTDTQYF. DNA of the CDR3: TGTGCCAGTAGTCGTACCCCCTCTAGCGTATACACAGATACGCAGTATTTT.

The V gene is TRBV6-5, the J gene TRBJ1-6; D unclear. The germline V gene has CDR1 MNHEY and CDR2 SVGAGI. V lost 3 bases and J lost 5, with 11 bases in between. This CDR3 contains 15 residues. CDR3 sequence: CASSYSGPNNSPLHF. The DNA of the CDR3 is TGTGCCAGCAGTTATTCGGGTCCGAATAATTCACCCCTCCACTTT.

This clone has only a few counts. Other DNA variants within this sample encode the same CDR3. The chain carries TRBV3-1 (or the pseudogene TRBV3-2) and TRBJ1-2; possibly TRBD1 for D (6 bases). V lost 8 bases, J lost 2 bases, and 9 bases lay in between. The CDR3 is 12 amino acids. Looked up from germline, CDR1 is LGHDT and CDR2 is YNNKEL (reference sequence). CDR3 DNA sequence: TGTGCCAGCGGCAGGGGCAACTATGGCTACACCTTC. As protein: CASGRGNYGYTF.